The following is a T cell receptor beta chain sequence with its context. The sample originates from a study of blood T cell repertoires in COVID-19. Study information: Samples taken during acute and convalescent COVID-19 were collected in the United States, Italy and Spain.

J gave up 2 bases and V 4 bases, and 5 bases lay outside the gene matches. This CDR3 contains 15 residues. CDR1 and CDR2 from the germline V gene are SSHAT and FNYEAQ (reference sequence). Under the authors' procedure: It was from reference gene primer amplification that nucleated cell counts were estimated. The assay was immunoSEQ multiplex PCR, and TCRdb's table has in-frame clones only and misses some. V, J and clone size derive from that table, while D and trimming were established from the DNA sequence. The data hold some 340,000 clones, with 85% observed a single time. The sequence derives from a woman between 18 and 29 years old with acute or convalescent COVID-19. The chain combines TRBV7-7 with TRBJ1-3, with 7 bases fitting TRBD1. Sequencing was performed on peripheral blood. Here the CDR3 DNA reads TGTGCCAGCAGCTCAGGGACAGAGGCTGGAAACACCATATATTTT. Protein: CASSSGTEAGNTIYF. Together with reference TRBV7-7 and TRBJ1-3, the CDR3 gives the full variable domain: GAGVSQSPRYKVTKRGQDVTLRCDPISSHATLYWYQQALGQGPEFLTYFNYEAQPDKSGLPSDRFSAERPEGSISTLTIQRTEQRDSAMYRCASSSGTEAGNTIYFGEGSWLTVV.